This TCR beta chain was retrieved from a study of T cell changes during pregnancy in multiple sclerosis. From germline, CDR1 is SQVTM and CDR2 ANQGSEA. The CDR3 covers 13 residues. Trimming shortened V by 4 bases and J by 0 bases, and 7 bases separated the two germline ends. Generated by immunoSEQ multiplex PCR, the TCRdb table keeps only in-frame clones and is missing some. The table includes 85,000 to 100,000 clones, more than 85% detected once. The sample was peripheral blood, taken before pregnancy. The sequence was obtained from a female donor with multiple sclerosis, enrolled in a pregnancy study. This chain connects TRBV29-1 to TRBJ2-4, with D unresolved. The CDR3 coding sequence is TGCAGCGTTGGTTCATCAGCCAAAAACATTCAGTACTTC. Its translation is CSVGSSAKNIQYF.